The present TCR beta chain was sequenced within a study of OX40 agonist ivuxolimab in advanced cancers. Study-level background: Patients were dosed with the agonistic anti-OX40 (CD134) antibody ivuxolimab. Prior therapy, whether anti-PD-1, anti-PD-L1 or anti-CTLA-4, was allowed, and roughly 44% had some.

V shed 2 bases and J shed 4 bases, with 11 bases lying between them. The CDR3 sequence is 13 residues long. In germline, CDR1 is SQVTM, CDR2 ANQGSEA. Notes on the study in general: At 0.1-3.0 mg/kg, partial responders had clonal expansion among the lowest observed.

Prior autoimmune disease or systemic immunosuppression barred patients. Comments on this clone: Its antigen is currently unknown.

Clones were sequenced by immunoSEQ multiplex PCR, and TCRdb holds only the in-frame ones, with some missing. The sample consists of roughly 50,000 clones, roughly nine tenths of them appearing once. The genes are TRBV29-1 and TRBJ1-2; D is uncertain. This receptor was obtained from an adult with an advanced solid tumor such as melanoma, head and neck, liver or kidney cancer. The sequencing here drew on CD4+ or CD8+ T cells sorted from blood, taken in a trial of the OX40 agonist ivuxolimab. CDR3 in amino acids: CSVEFPDAYGYTF. The CDR3 DNA reads TGCAGCGTTGAATTTCCGGACGCCTATGGCTACACCTTC. The whole variable domain, filled in from reference TRBV29-1 and TRBJ1-2, reads SAVISQKPSRDICQRGTSLTIQCQVDSQVTMMFWYRQQPGQSLTLIATANQGSEATYESGFVIDKFPISRPNLTFSTLTVSNMSPEDSSIYLCSVEFPDAYGYTFGSGTRLTVV.